This TCR beta chain was recorded in a study of T cell repertoires in aging, cancer and after chemotherapy. This clonotype was picked up one time. Amplification of TCR beta used genomic DNA extracted from peripheral blood. The J segment lost 8 bases and the V segment lost 3 bases, leaving 3 bases of the junction unmatched. Germline CDR1 is DFQATT and CDR2 is SNEGSKA (reference sequence). The length of the CDR3 is 12 residues. Rearranged V-D-J TRB sequences were amplified with a mixed TRB-A/B primer pool. TCRdb called the multiplex PCR reads again in MiXCR, with one record for every CDR3 protein. The sample has approximately 1,500 distinct CDR3 sequences, 24% seen once; the top ten hold 10% to 15%.

The V call is TRBV20-1, the J call TRBJ1-2; 10 nucleotides line up with TRBD1. This receptor was taken from a human donor in good health. Sequenced material: blood. The DNA for the CDR3 is TGCAGTGCTAGGACAGGGGGCAGGGGCTACACCTTC. Encoded protein: CSARTGGRGYTF.